The 3 T cell receptor beta chains below all came from one sample that was sequenced in a study of regulatory T cells in long-lasting Graves disease. Sequencing libraries for TCR beta were prepared with iRepertoire HTBI primers and Arm-PCR of CDR3 regions. Each CDR3 protein is one row after TCRdb ran MiXCR on the multiplex PCR reads. The sample consists of roughly 360,000 distinct CDR3 sequences, around 11% of them appearing once. Time point in this sample: newly diagnosed GD, antithyroid drugs for less than 3 months. RNA from PBMCs was the source of the TCR library. This same sample was also part of a study on T cells in Graves' hyperthyroidism and ophthalmopathy.

The sample was peripheral blood mononuclear cells (PBMCs), taken at new diagnosis, from a patient treated with antithyroid drugs. The receptors originated from a woman under 30 with Graves disease.

In its sample, this clonotype was seen many times. The chain links TRBV12-3 or TRBV12-4 to TRBJ1-6, with D unresolved. This CDR3 spans 16 amino acids. V lost 4 bases to trimming and J lost 5 bases, with 15 bases between them. The DNA for the CDR3 is TGTGCCAGCAGTTCCCTTGCGGATGTACATAATTCACCCCTCCACTTT. It translates to CASSSLADVHNSPLHF.

This clonotype was recorded at least ten times. The V gene is TRBV27, the J gene TRBJ1-1; D gene unclear. V dropped 2 bases and J dropped 4 bases, with 11 bases sitting between them. The CDR3 contains 14 residues. Germline CDR1 reads MNHEY; CDR2 reads SMNVEV (reference sequence). The CDR3 spells CASSLHNGVTEAFF. CDR3 DNA: TGTGCCAGCAGTTTACACAACGGAGTCACTGAAGCTTTCTTT.

A few counts support this clonotype. CDR3 in amino acids: CASSERQGYGYTF. The CDR3 DNA sequence: TGTGCCAGCAGTGAACGGCAGGGGTATGGCTACACCTTC. The V call is TRBV6-1, the J call TRBJ1-2; D may be TRBD1 (6 bases). CDR3 size: 13 residues. Germline CDR1 is MNHNS and CDR2 is SASEGT. Between the trimmed V and J ends, which lost 2 bases and 5 bases, there was a span of 9 bases.